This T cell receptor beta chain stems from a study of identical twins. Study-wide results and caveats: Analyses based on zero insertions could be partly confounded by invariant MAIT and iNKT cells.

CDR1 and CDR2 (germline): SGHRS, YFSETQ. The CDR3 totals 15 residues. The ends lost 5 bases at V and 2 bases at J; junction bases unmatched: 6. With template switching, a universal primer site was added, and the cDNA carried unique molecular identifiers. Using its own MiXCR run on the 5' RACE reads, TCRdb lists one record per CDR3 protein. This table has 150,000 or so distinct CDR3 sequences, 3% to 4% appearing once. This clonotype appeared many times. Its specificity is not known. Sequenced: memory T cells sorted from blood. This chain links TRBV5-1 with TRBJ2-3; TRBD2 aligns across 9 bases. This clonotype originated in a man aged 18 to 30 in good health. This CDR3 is CASSSTSGYTDTQYF. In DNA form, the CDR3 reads TGCGCCAGCAGTTCGACTAGCGGTTACACAGATACGCAGTATTTT.